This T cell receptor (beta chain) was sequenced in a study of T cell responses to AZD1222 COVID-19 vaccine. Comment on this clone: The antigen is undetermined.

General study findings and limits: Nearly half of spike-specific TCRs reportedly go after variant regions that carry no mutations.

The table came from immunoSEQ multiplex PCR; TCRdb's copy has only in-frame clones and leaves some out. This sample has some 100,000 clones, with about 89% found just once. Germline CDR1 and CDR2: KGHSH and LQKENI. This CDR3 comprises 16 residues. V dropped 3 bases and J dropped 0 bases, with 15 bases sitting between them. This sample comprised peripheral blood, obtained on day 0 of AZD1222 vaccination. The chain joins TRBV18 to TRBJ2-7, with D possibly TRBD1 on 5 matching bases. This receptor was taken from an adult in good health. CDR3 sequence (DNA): TGTGCCAGCTCACCCTCGGCCAGGGCCAGCTCCTACGAGCAGTACTTC. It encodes CASSPSARASSYEQYF.